The 8 T cell receptor beta chains listed next were all sequenced from one sample in a study of blood T cell repertoires in COVID-19. The protocol was immunoSEQ multiplex PCR, while the TCRdb copy is restricted to in-frame clones and leaves out a portion. The repertoire includes approximately 280,000 clones, about 83% of them detected once, and about 6% sits in the top ten. The sequenced sample was PBMCs or T cells enriched from blood (not recorded which). The receptor source for this set is a middle-aged woman who had recovered from COVID-19.

CDR3 residues: CASSWTGGNRNTEAFF. The CDR3 DNA is TGTGCCAGCAGCTGGACAGGGGGCAACAGGAACACTGAAGCTTTCTTT. The chain combines TRBV7-2 with TRBJ1-1; 11 positions agree with TRBD1. This CDR3 has 16 residues. CDR1 and CDR2 (germline): SGHTA, FQGNSA. The trim removed 4 bases at V and 1 base at J, leaving 5 bases unmatched. Together with reference TRBV7-2 and TRBJ1-1, the CDR3 gives the full variable domain: GAGVSQSPSNKVTEKGKDVELRCDPISGHTALYWYRQSLGQGLEFLIYFQGNSAPDKSGLPSDRFSAERTGGSVSTLTIQRTQQEDSAVYLCASSWTGGNRNTEAFFGQGTRLTVV.

This chain links TRBV27 with TRBJ2-7; 8 bases agree with TRBD2. Trimming took 3 bases from V and 8 from J; bases not matched to a gene: 9. CDR1 and CDR2 from the germline V gene are MNHEY and SMNVEV (reference sequence). The CDR3 covers 14 residues. CDR3 nucleotide sequence: TGTGCCAGCAGTTTGTCGGGAGGGGGTAGGAAGCAGTACTTC. It is translated as CASSLSGGGRKQYF.

This chain connects TRBV7-3 to TRBJ2-2, with D maybe TRBD1 (6 bases). Germline V lookup: CDR1 SGHTA, CDR2 FQGTGA. The CDR3 runs to 15 residues. V was cut by 0 bases and J by 5 bases, with 10 bases left in between. Here the CDR3 DNA reads TGTGCCAGCAGCTTAACGGGAGACAGGACCGGGGAGCTGTTTTTT. Residues: CASSLTGDRTGELFF.

As regards this clone: One end of the junction does not line up with germline, which may come from a read error. The V gene is TRBV20-1, the J gene TRBJ2-4; TRBD2 might be the D (6 bases). Looked up from germline, CDR1 is DFQATT and CDR2 is SNEGSKA (reference sequence). The CDR3 consists of 11 residues. In nucleotides, the CDR3 is TGCAGTGCTAGAGATCCGCGGGACCAGCACTTC. It translates to CSARDPRDQHF.

J is TRBJ2-3 and V is TRBV5-1; 10 bases agree with TRBD1. The CDR3 is made up of 15 amino acids. Per germline, CDR1 SGHRS and CDR2 YFSETQ. V trimming: 5 bases; J trimming: 5 bases; junction bases outside the gene matches: 8. The CDR3 loop is CASSYEGQGIDTQYF. CDR3 in DNA: TGCGCCAGCAGTTACGAGGGACAGGGGATAGATACGCAGTATTTT.

This clone was counted a few times. The J gene is TRBJ1-5, the V gene TRBV7-2, with D possibly TRBD1 on 6 matching bases. The V end was cut by 5 bases, the J end by 3 bases, with 11 bases between. The germline V gene encodes CDR1 SGHTA and CDR2 FQGNSA. The CDR3 has 14 residues. The CDR3 protein is CASSIKGDNQPQHF. CDR3 nucleotides: TGTGCCAGCAGCATAAAGGGGGACAATCAGCCCCAGCATTTT.

The chain recombines TRBV2 with TRBJ1-2; perhaps TRBD1 as D (5 bases). This CDR3 contains 12 residues. Germline lookup yields CDR1 SNHLY and CDR2 FYNNEI. Deletions cut 6 bases from V and 6 bases from J, with 11 bases between. The CDR3 DNA reads TGTGCCAGCAGGGGGAGGGGTCATGGCTACACCTTC. Translating gives CASRGRGHGYTF.

The chain employs TRBV9 and TRBJ2-1, with 14 bases that match TRBD2. The CDR3 runs 18 residues. J lost 2 bases, V lost 0 bases, and 4 bases had no gene match. The germline V gene encodes CDR1 SGDLS and CDR2 YYNGEE. The CDR3 region is CASSVVTSGRETYNEQFF. The CDR3 bases are TGTGCCAGCAGCGTAGTGACTAGCGGGAGGGAAACCTACAATGAGCAGTTCTTC.